What follows are 29 T cell receptor beta chains derived from one specimen sequenced in a study of spatial heterogeneity in lung cancer. One entry per CDR3 protein, called by TCRdb with MiXCR from the 5' RACE reads. Of around 6,700 distinct CDR3 sequences listed, under 9% are singletons. Time point given: sample taken at primary tumor resection. No cells were sorted before sequencing. The whole RNA sequenced was extracted from tumor, nontumor lung or frozen PBMC. Sequences were derived from PBMCs, sampled at surgery. Receptors were obtained from a male donor with early-stage non-small cell lung cancer.

This clonotype is medium-sized (0.01 to 0.1%) within its sample. A library prepared for alpha chains yielded this beta chain as an off-target read; its size is of little meaning. The chain joins TRBV3-1 to TRBJ2-2; TRBD1 matches at 7 bases. Trimming at V came to 5 bases and at J to 3 bases, leaving 3 bases not matched to a gene. Germline assignment: CDR1 LGHDT and CDR2 YNNKEL (reference sequence). This CDR3 region has 14 residues. The CDR3 sequence: CASSKQGDTGELFF. Written as DNA, the CDR3 is TGTGCCAGCAGCAAGCAGGGGGACACCGGGGAGCTGTTTTTT.

This clonotype was seen at least ten times. For a library built for alpha chains, this beta chain is a stray read; little rests on its size. The chain is built from TRBV6-5 and TRBJ1-1; no reliable D call. The CDR3 contains 12 residues. Germline V CDR1 and CDR2: MNHEY, SVGAGI. V was clipped by 0 bases and J by 4 bases, with 3 bases between them. Here the CDR3 reads CASSYSSTEAFF. The CDR3 DNA reads TGTGCCAGCAGTTACTCTTCCACTGAAGCTTTCTTT.

There are many counts of this clonotype. A library prepared for alpha chains yielded this beta chain as an off-target read; its size is of little meaning. The chain carries TRBV28 and TRBJ2-3, with 10 bases fitting TRBD2. J gave up 5 bases and V 1 base, and 3 bases lay outside the gene matches. Germline CDR1 reads MDHEN; CDR2 reads SYDVKM. This CDR3 contains 15 residues. CDR3 amino acids: CASSLSASGRDTQYF. The CDR3, as DNA: TGTGCCAGCAGTTTATCGGCTAGCGGGAGAGATACGCAGTATTTT.

This clonotype was seen ten or more times. This beta chain was picked up by a library intended for alpha chains and is off target, so its count carries little meaning. The chain carries TRBV28 and TRBJ2-7; the match to TRBD2 covers 7 bases. V gave up 2 bases and J gave up 11 bases; unmatched junction bases: 3. From germline, CDR1 is MDHEN and CDR2 SYDVKM. The CDR3 sequence is 11 residues long. This CDR3 reads CASSLVGREYF. CDR3 DNA: TGTGCCAGCAGTTTAGTGGGGAGGGAGTACTTC.

This clonotype has ten or more counts. This beta chain is a stray sequence in a library constructed for alpha chains; its clone size is not meaningful. The V and J genes are TRBV7-7 and TRBJ2-2; D call uncertain. CDR1 and CDR2 from the germline V gene are SSHAT and FNYEAQ (reference sequence). This CDR3 has 14 amino acids. V lost 1 base and J lost 5, with 8 bases in between. The CDR3 bases are TGTGCCAGCAGCTTAGACCTGGGAACCGGGGAGCTGTTTTTT. Protein: CASSLDLGTGELFF.

This clonotype was found many times. A library prepared for alpha chains yielded this beta chain as an off-target read; its size is of little meaning. The chain couples TRBV20-1 to TRBJ2-1, with 8 bases lining up with TRBD2. V lost 2 bases to trimming and J lost 4 bases; unmatched junction nucleotides: 4. Germline V gene sequence: CDR1 DFQATT, CDR2 SNEGSKA (reference sequence). The CDR3 is 14 residues long. The CDR3 DNA follows: TGCAGTGCTAGAAAGGGACTAGGTTACAATGAGCAGTTCTTC. This sequence encodes CSARKGLGYNEQFF.

This clonotype was detected many times. The library was prepared for alpha chains; this beta chain is a stray read, so its frequency means little. The chain couples TRBV4-2 to TRBJ2-1, with D perhaps matching TRBD1 or TRBD2 (5 bases each). Germline CDR1 and CDR2: LGHNA and YNFKEQ. The CDR3 loop spans 13 amino acids. Between the trimmed V and J ends, which lost 3 bases and 5 bases, there was a span of 8 bases. The CDR3 nucleotides read TGTGCCAGCAGCCAGGGGGTAGACAATGAGCAGTTCTTC. This codes for CASSQGVDNEQFF.

This clonotype was observed a handful of times. A junction boundary mismatches the germline segment, possibly from a read error. Because this beta chain is a stray read in a library intended to capture alpha chains, its abundance should not be given much weight. This sequence joins TRBV20-1 and TRBJ1-2, with D hard to call. In germline, CDR1 is DFQATT, CDR2 SNEGSKA (reference sequence). CDR3 size: 9 residues. The CDR3 nucleotides read TGCAGTGCTACCAAGACGACCTCCTTC. Translating gives CSATKTTSF.

This clonotype has at least ten counts. Found in a library prepared for alpha chains, this beta chain is an off-target read, and its abundance has little meaning. This chain joins TRBV5-1 and TRBJ1-1, with 8 nucleotides matching TRBD1. CDR1 and CDR2 from the germline V gene are SGHRS and YFSETQ. Germline trimming cut 3 bases from V and 4 bases from J; bases unmatched to any gene: 5. This CDR3 contains 14 residues. CDR3 loop: CASSWTGFGTEAFF. CDR3 DNA: TGCGCCAGCAGCTGGACAGGGTTCGGCACTGAAGCTTTCTTT.

At least ten counts were recorded for this clonotype. One end of the junction varies from germline; a read error may be responsible. The library was prepared for alpha chains; this beta chain is a stray read, so its frequency means little. The chain uses TRBV5-6 and TRBJ2-7; D gene ambiguous. CDR1 is SGHDT and CDR2 is YYEEEE in the germline V gene. This CDR3 has 12 residues. CDR3 amino acids: CASSIPGLNPDF. DNA for the CDR3: TGTGCCAGCAGCATCCCGGGTCTAAACCCCGATTTC.

This clonotype was detected many times. The size of this beta chain means little, since it is a stray read in a library made for alpha chains. The rearrangement links TRBV5-1 to TRBJ1-6; 10 bases map to TRBD1. The CDR3 extends over 14 amino acids. The germline V gene encodes CDR1 SGHRS and CDR2 YFSETQ. The V gene end was trimmed by 4 bases and the J gene end by 10 bases; junction bases not matched to a gene: 5. The CDR3 is CASSPGTGESPLHF. The CDR3 nucleotides read TGCGCCAGCAGCCCCGGGACAGGGGAATCACCCCTCCACTTT.

This clonotype has a count of ten or more. For a library built for alpha chains, this beta chain is a stray read; little rests on its size. The chain combines TRBV7-9 with TRBJ2-7, with 7 bases identical to TRBD2. V shed 5 bases, J shed 4 bases, and the junction held 11 bases outside the gene matches. This CDR3 is 15 amino acids long. CDR1 SEHNR and CDR2 FQNEAQ come from the germline V gene (reference sequence). The CDR3 DNA is TGTGCCAGCAGCCGCGGGCCGGCTAGCGGTTACGAGCAGTACTTC. Amino acid sequence: CASSRGPASGYEQYF. The variable domain in full, with the rest retrieved from reference TRBV7-9 and TRBJ2-7, is DTGVSQNPRHKITKRGQNVTFRCDPISEHNRLYWYRQTLGQGPEFLTYFQNEAQLEKSRLLSDRFSAERPKGSFSTLEIQRTEQGDSAMYLCASSRGPASGYEQYFGPGTRLTVT.

This clonotype was seen ten or more times. This beta chain is off target for a library built for alpha chains, so its abundance means little. This chain links TRBV5-1 with TRBJ2-6; tentative D call: TRBD1 (5 bases). The germline V and J ends were trimmed by 4 bases and 0 bases, with 17 bases remaining between them. CDR1 SGHRS and CDR2 YFSETQ come from the germline V gene. This CDR3 has 18 residues. DNA of the CDR3: TGCGCCAGCAGCGCCCTGACAGTCTCCCTCTCTGGGGCCAACGTCCTGACTTTC. Its translation is CASSALTVSLSGANVLTF.

This clonotype was detected only a few times. This beta chain slipped into a library made for alpha chains as a stray read, so its size is not meaningful. This chain connects TRBV7-9 to TRBJ1-4; tentatively, D is TRBD1 (6 bases). The V gene lost 2 bases and the J gene lost 7 bases, with 17 bases spanning the gap. This CDR3 has 16 residues. From germline, CDR1 is SEHNR and CDR2 FQNEAQ (reference sequence). CDR3 sequence: CASSLSSQGQGEKLFF. For the CDR3, the DNA is TGTGCCAGCAGCTTAAGTTCGCAGGGGCAGGGTGAAAAACTGTTTTTT.

The table lists this clonotype with many counts. Because the library targeted alpha chains, this beta chain is an off-target read whose size means little. This chain uses TRBV6-1 with TRBJ1-5, with 7 bases aligning to TRBD1. CDR1 and CDR2 (germline): MNHNS, SASEGT. The CDR3 runs 16 residues. The junction had 6 bases not matched to a gene; V was cut back by 1 base and J by 3 bases. The CDR3: CASSEGVTGFNQPQHF. The CDR3, as DNA: TGTGCCAGCAGTGAAGGGGTGACAGGGTTCAATCAGCCCCAGCATTTT.

This clonotype has ten or more counts. This beta chain slipped into a library made for alpha chains as a stray read, so its size is not meaningful. V gene TRBV13 combines with J gene TRBJ2-3, with 7 bases matching TRBD1. The CDR3 is 15 residues long. Germline V gives CDR1 PRHDT, CDR2 FYEKMQ (reference sequence). With 4 bases clipped from V and 2 bases from J, the junction kept 6 bases outside the gene matches. CDR3 region: CASSSRQGPTDTQYF. As DNA, the CDR3 is TGTGCCAGCAGCTCTAGACAGGGACCCACAGATACGCAGTATTTT. The full variable domain, its missing parts supplied by reference TRBV13 and TRBJ2-3, is AAGVIQSPRHLIKEKRETATLKCYPIPRHDTVYWYQQGPGQDPQFLISFYEKMQSDKGSIPDRFSAQQFSDYHSELNMSSLELGDSALYFCASSSRQGPTDTQYFGPGTRLTVL.

This clonotype showed up many times. This beta chain appears as a stray read in a library generated for alpha chains; its size is not informative. The chain has TRBV20-1 and TRBJ2-7; D possibly corresponds to TRBD1 (6 bases). CDR1 DFQATT and CDR2 SNEGSKA come from the germline V gene (reference sequence). This CDR3 is built from 18 residues. The V gene lost 3 bases and the J gene lost 3 bases, with 27 bases spanning the gap. CDR3: CSASPGGSWGQGGYEQYF. CDR3 in DNA: TGCAGTGCTAGCCCAGGTGGGAGCTGGGGACAAGGGGGCTACGAGCAGTACTTC.

This clonotype occurred a few times. This beta chain slipped into a library made for alpha chains as a stray read, so its size is not meaningful. This chain joins TRBV6-1 and TRBJ1-6; TRBD1 agrees at 8 bases. With 1 base clipped from V and 13 bases from J, the junction kept 12 bases outside the gene matches. The length of the CDR3 is 16 residues. Germline assignment: CDR1 MNHNS and CDR2 SASEGT. DNA for the CDR3: TGTGCCAGCAGTGAAGTGCGGGGACAGGAAATCGTGCCCCTCCACTTT. Translated, it gives CASSEVRGQEIVPLHF.

At least ten counts were recorded for this clonotype. For a library built for alpha chains, this beta chain is a stray read; little rests on its size. The genes are TRBV5-5 and TRBJ2-4; D call uncertain. The CDR3 has 15 amino acids. With 0 bases removed from V and 11 bases from J, the gap between germline ends came to 18 bases. Germline-derived CDR1 and CDR2 are SGHKS and YYEKEE (reference sequence). CDR3 sequence reads: CASSLGDSAVVVQYF. CDR3 coding DNA: TGTGCCAGCAGCTTGGGTGACTCGGCGGTTGTAGTTCAGTACTTC.

About this clonotype itself: This beta chain is an off-target read within a library intended for alpha chains, so its frequency means little. This chain links TRBV12-3 or TRBV12-4 with TRBJ2-5, with TRBD2 matching 7 bases. The CDR3 covers 15 residues. Trimming at V came to 2 bases and at J to 5 bases, leaving 8 bases not matched to a gene. The CDR3 sequence: CASSLSGGAGETQYF. As DNA, the CDR3 is TGTGCCAGCAGTTTATCTGGGGGAGCGGGGGAGACCCAGTACTTC.

In its sample, this clonotype was seen many times. A library prepared for alpha chains yielded this beta chain as an off-target read; its size is of little meaning. The chain carries TRBV14 and TRBJ2-3; weak D call: TRBD1 (7 bases). The germline V gene has CDR1 SGHDN and CDR2 FVKESK. The CDR3 is made up of 15 amino acids. V lost 4 bases to trimming and J lost 3 bases, with 14 bases between them. The CDR3 DNA reads as TGTGCCAGCAGCCGAGGGGGCGCGGGGACAGATACGCAGTATTTT. This encodes CASSRGGAGTDTQYF.

This clonotype turned up a few times. Within a library made for alpha chains, this beta chain is off target, and its count is uninformative. The chain is built from TRBV13 and TRBJ2-2, with D perhaps being TRBD1 or TRBD2 (5 bases each). V lost 5 bases and J 2 bases, leaving 9 bases between the germline ends. This CDR3 is 14 amino acids long. Looked up from germline, CDR1 is PRHDT and CDR2 is FYEKMQ (reference sequence). The CDR3: CASSRDGNTGELFF. The CDR3 DNA reads TGTGCCAGCAGCCGGGACGGTAACACCGGGGAGCTGTTTTTT.

The sample holds many counts of this clonotype. Found in a library prepared for alpha chains, this beta chain is an off-target read, and its abundance has little meaning. The chain couples TRBV6-1 to TRBJ1-4; D uncertain. The CDR3 contains 15 residues. V was cut by 4 bases and J by 0 bases, with 9 bases left in between. From germline, CDR1 is MNHNS and CDR2 SASEGT. The CDR3 sequence: CASSANPATNEKLFF. The DNA for the CDR3 is TGTGCCAGCAGTGCAAACCCTGCAACTAATGAAAAACTGTTTTTT.

This clonotype appeared many times. Found in a library prepared for alpha chains, this beta chain is an off-target read, and its abundance has little meaning. CDR3 residues: CASSSGLAAGSETQYF. CDR3 DNA sequence: TGCGCCAGCAGCTCCGGACTAGCGGCGGGAAGTGAGACCCAGTACTTC. The chain links TRBV5-1 to TRBJ2-5, with TRBD2 matching over 10 bases. This CDR3 has 16 amino acids. The germline gives CDR1 SGHRS, CDR2 YFSETQ. Losses at the gene ends were 3 bases for V and 5 bases for J; bases not matched to a gene: 10.

This clonotype was counted many times. This beta chain is an off-target read within a library intended for alpha chains, so its frequency means little. V usage is TRBV6-6 and J usage is TRBJ1-3; TRBD1 might be the D (5 bases). The CDR3 consists of 17 residues. Trimming left V 6 bases short and J 0 bases short, with 18 bases between. Germline V gene data show CDR1 as MNHNY and CDR2 as SVGAGI (reference sequence). The CDR3 protein is CASRAGLLKGSGNTIYF. CDR3 DNA sequence: TGTGCCAGCAGGGCGGGACTTCTTAAGGGCTCTGGAAACACCATATATTTT.

At least ten counts were recorded for this clonotype. This beta chain is off target for a library built for alpha chains, so its abundance means little. The gene calls are TRBV7-2 and TRBJ1-1; D is possibly TRBD1 (5 bases). V lost 1 base to trimming and J lost 10 bases, with 10 bases between them. The CDR3 has 12 residues. In germline, CDR1 is SGHTA, CDR2 FQGNSA. This chain's CDR3 is CASSLVGRGAFF. The CDR3, as DNA: TGTGCCAGCAGCTTAGTGGGGAGGGGAGCTTTCTTT.

For this clonotype: Within a library made for alpha chains, this beta chain is off target, and its count is uninformative. This chain uses TRBV12-5 with TRBJ2-1; no clear D. The germline gives CDR1 LGHNT, CDR2 FRNRAP. This CDR3 has 14 amino acids. Trimming pared 1 base from V and 0 bases from J, leaving 4 bases between. As DNA, the CDR3 is TGTGCTAGTGGTTTGGACAGCTCCTACAATGAGCAGTTCTTC. Its protein is CASGLDSSYNEQFF.

In regard to this clonotype: This beta chain appears as a stray read in a library generated for alpha chains; its size is not informative. The rearrangement joins TRBV1 to TRBJ1-3; TRBD1 reflects the table's D call only, with no check against the DNA. TRBV1 is described as a pseudogene. This CDR3 region has 19 residues. The CDR3: CTSSQDLQEKNPEGNTIYF. The CDR3 DNA sequence: TGCACCAGCAGCCAAGATCTGCAGGAAAAGAATCCCGAAGGAAACACCATATATTTT.

By frequency in the sample, this clonotype is medium-sized (0.01 to 0.1%). Because this beta chain is a stray read in a library intended to capture alpha chains, its abundance should not be given much weight. The chain couples TRBV7-6 to TRBJ2-2; 9 nucleotides line up with TRBD2. V gave up 5 bases and J gave up 2 bases; unmatched junction bases: 12. The CDR3 extends over 18 amino acids. Germline assignment: CDR1 SGHVS and CDR2 FNYEAQ. In DNA form, the CDR3 reads TGTGCCAGCAGCCCAGGGGGGGAGACTAGCGGTAACACCGGGGAGCTGTTTTTT. Protein sequence: CASSPGGETSGNTGELFF.